Sequencing of this T cell receptor beta chain was carried out in a study of shared clonotypes between healthy human individuals. Naive CD8 cells, CD45RO-negative and positively selected for CCR7, excluded terminally differentiated effector memory CD45RA+ cells. Some clones are missing from TCRdb's copy, which holds only in-frame ones; the method was immunoSEQ multiplex PCR. This repertoire shows around 1,900,000 clones, 85% to 95% found once; its top ten account for around 1.8%. The V gene end was trimmed by 8 bases and the J gene end by 5 bases; junction bases not matched to a gene: 12. The CDR3 length is 15 residues. Germline assignment: CDR1 MRHNA and CDR2 SNTAGT.

This TCR was sampled from a man younger than 30 in good health. Some clones in this sample may be carry-over from other donors' samples. Sequencing was done on a sample of naive CD8+ T cells from PBMCs. The V call is TRBV6-4, the J call TRBJ1-2, with TRBD1 matching over 9 bases. CDR3 sequence reads: CASSAGTGTGYGYTF. Here the CDR3 DNA reads TGTGCCAGCTCTGCGGGGACAGGGACAGGGTATGGCTACACCTTC.